This entry lists 17 T cell receptor beta chains sequenced from one sample in a study of OX40 agonist ivuxolimab in advanced cancers. Profiling relied on immunoSEQ multiplex PCR, and the TCRdb table lists in-frame clones only, not all of them. The sample holds about 110,000 clones, about nine tenths seen once. Sample: CD4+ or CD8+ T cells sorted from blood, taken in a trial of the OX40 agonist ivuxolimab. The receptor source for this set is an adult with an advanced solid tumor such as melanoma, head and neck, liver or kidney cancer.

V and J are TRBV4-2 and TRBJ2-1; TRBD2 matches at 13 bases. The CDR3 has 16 residues. Germline V lookup: CDR1 LGHNA, CDR2 YNFKEQ. Germline trimming cut 4 bases from V and 8 bases from J; bases unmatched to any gene: 8. CDR3: CASSPRTSGGRYEQFF. CDR3 sequence (DNA): TGTGCCAGCAGCCCTCGGACTAGCGGGGGAAGGTATGAGCAGTTCTTC.

The J gene is TRBJ1-6, the V gene TRBV5-5; possibly TRBD1 for D (5 bases). Germline V gene sequence: CDR1 SGHKS, CDR2 YYEKEE (reference sequence). V was cut by 2 bases and J by 2 bases, with 11 bases left in between. The CDR3 extends over 16 amino acids. Here the CDR3 DNA reads TGTGCCAGCAGCTTTGGAGGGGTCCCCTATAATTCACCCCTCCACTTT. It yields the protein CASSFGGVPYNSPLHF.

This clone occurred once. This rearrangement joins TRBV5-5 to TRBJ2-5, with D perhaps TRBD2 (6 bases). CDR1 and CDR2 (germline): SGHKS, YYEKEE (reference sequence). The CDR3 contains 13 residues. V lost 0 bases, J lost 4 bases, and 7 bases lay in between. The CDR3 spells CASSLAGGETQYF. DNA for the CDR3: TGTGCCAGCAGCTTGGCCGGGGGAGAGACCCAGTACTTC. The full variable domain, rest sourced from reference TRBV5-5 and TRBJ2-5, is DAGVTQSPTHLIKTRGQQVTLRCSPISGHKSVSWYQQVLGQGPQFIFQYYEKEERGRGNFPDRFSARQFPNYSSELNVNALLLGDSALYLCASSLAGGETQYFGPGTRLLVL.

The CDR3 reads CASSMSGVNYGYTF. The CDR3 nucleotides read TGTGCCAGTAGTATGTCAGGGGTTAACTATGGCTACACCTTC. This chain joins TRBV19 and TRBJ1-2; the D gene is possibly TRBD1 (6 bases). Germline CDR1 LNHDA, CDR2 SQIVND (reference sequence). Trimming stripped 3 bases from V and 1 base from J, with 9 bases between. The CDR3 is 14 residues long.

This clone was picked up one time. The chain couples TRBV10-3 to TRBJ2-7; D is ambiguous. Germline CDR1 and CDR2: ENHRY and SYGVKD. This CDR3 is 11 amino acids long. V dropped 4 bases and J dropped 9 bases, with 10 bases sitting between them. CDR3 nucleotides: TGTGCCATCAGTGGCGGTCAAGCGCAGTACTTC. It specifies CAISGGQAQYF.

The J gene is TRBJ2-1, the V gene TRBV27; no clear D. Looked up from germline, CDR1 is MNHEY and CDR2 is SMNVEV (reference sequence). The CDR3 totals 16 residues. Trimming cost V 2 bases and J 0 bases, with 11 bases left between them. In DNA form, the CDR3 reads TGTGCCAGCAGTTTAGATGCCAGACACTCCTACAATGAGCAGTTCTTC. Translating gives CASSLDARHSYNEQFF.

This clone has a single count. This chain links TRBV5-1 with TRBJ2-4; D remains unclear. V was clipped by 2 bases and J by 0 bases, with 12 bases between them. This CDR3 is 16 amino acids long. Germline-derived CDR1 and CDR2 are SGHRS and YFSETQ. The DNA for the CDR3 is TGCGCCAGCAGCTTAATGGGCGTAGAAGCCAAAAACATTCAGTACTTC. Its translation: CASSLMGVEAKNIQYF.

About this clone itself: This specimen includes other DNA sequences encoding the same CDR3. This chain connects TRBV18 to TRBJ1-1; no clear D. CDR1 and CDR2 from the germline V gene are KGHSH and LQKENI. The CDR3 length is 13 residues. Trimming left V 2 bases short and J 0 bases short, with 4 bases between. CDR3 sequence: CASSPGLNTEAFF. The CDR3 bases are TGTGCCAGCTCACCAGGTCTGAACACTGAAGCTTTCTTT.

The chain employs TRBV5-1 and TRBJ2-3; 11 nucleotides align to TRBD2. Germline loops: CDR1 SGHRS, CDR2 YFSETQ. The V and J ends lost 0 bases and 6 bases, in that order; junction bases with no gene match: 6. The length of the CDR3 is 16 residues. Written as DNA, the CDR3 is TGCGCCAGCAGCTTGGTAATACTAGCGGGGGCGGATACGCAGTATTTT. It codes for CASSLVILAGADTQYF. Drawing the rest from reference TRBV5-1 and TRBJ2-3, the complete variable domain is KAGVTQTPRYLIKTRGQQVTLSCSPISGHRSVSWYQQTPGQGLQFLFEYFSETQRNKGNFPGRFSGRQFSNSRSEMNVSTLELGDSALYLCASSLVILAGADTQYFGPGTRLTVL.

V usage is TRBV6-1 and J usage is TRBJ2-3; D may be TRBD2 (6 bases). The CDR3 contains 12 residues. The germline gives CDR1 MNHNS, CDR2 SASEGT. V was pared by 6 bases and J by 2 bases, with 6 bases between. CDR3 DNA: TGTGCCAGCAGGCGGGACACAGATACGCAGTATTTT. Protein sequence: CASRRDTDTQYF.

The V and J genes are TRBV27 and TRBJ2-5, with 8 bases aligning to TRBD2. The germline V gene encodes CDR1 MNHEY and CDR2 SMNVEV (reference sequence). Trimming at V came to 3 bases and at J to 2 bases, leaving 8 bases not matched to a gene. The CDR3 contains 16 residues. The chain's CDR3 is CASSFQRGRGQETQYF. CDR3 nucleotide sequence: TGTGCCAGCAGTTTTCAGCGGGGGCGGGGGCAAGAGACCCAGTACTTC.

This clone was seen only a few times. V usage is TRBV6-5 and J usage is TRBJ2-3; 11 bases fit TRBD2. Looked up from germline, CDR1 is MNHEY and CDR2 is SVGAGI. Unmatched junction bases numbered 0, after V lost 0 bases and J lost 1 base. The length of the CDR3 is 16 residues. In DNA, the CDR3 is TGTGCCAGCAGTTACTCGACTAGCGGGGGCACAGATACGCAGTATTTT. This codes for CASSYSTSGGTDTQYF.

This sequence joins TRBV5-1 and TRBJ1-1, with D possibly being TRBD1 (6 bases). CDR1 is SGHRS, CDR2 YFSETQ, per germline. This CDR3 has 13 residues. Trimming removed 1 base from V and 9 bases from J, with 13 bases in between. As DNA, the CDR3 is TGCGCCAGCAGCTTGACAGGGCGGGATCAAGCTTTCTTT. Translated, it gives CASSLTGRDQAFF.

V is TRBV7-2 and J is TRBJ2-3; the D gene could be TRBD1 or TRBD2 (6 bases each). V lost 6 bases to trimming and J lost 5 bases, with 15 bases between them. The CDR3 loop spans 14 amino acids. Germline CDR1 is SGHTA and CDR2 is FQGNSA. The CDR3 loop is CASRDPGAGDTQYF. CDR3 sequence (DNA): TGTGCCAGCAGGGATCCGGGGGCCGGAGATACGCAGTATTTT.

The V call is TRBV6-6, the J call TRBJ1-5, with D tentatively TRBD1 (6 bases). The germline gives CDR1 MNHNY, CDR2 SVGAGI (reference sequence). V was trimmed by 6 bases and J by 11 bases, leaving 11 bases between them. The CDR3 spans 11 residues. The CDR3 nucleotides are TGTGCCAGCAGACAGGGTAAAGCCCAGCATTTT. As protein: CASRQGKAQHF.

This clone appeared once. The genes are TRBV5-5 and TRBJ1-1; 8 positions agree with TRBD1. Germline CDR1 is SGHKS and CDR2 is YYEKEE (reference sequence). The CDR3 runs 16 residues. J gave up 4 bases and V 3 bases, and 11 bases lay outside the gene matches. CDR3 sequence: CASSYRQGSGSTEAFF. The CDR3 coding sequence is TGTGCCAGCAGCTATCGACAGGGGTCAGGATCCACTGAAGCTTTCTTT.

J is TRBJ1-6 and V is TRBV13; 7 positions match TRBD1. The V segment lost 5 bases and the J segment 7 bases; nucleotides outside the gene matches: 8. The CDR3 extends over 15 amino acids. Germline-derived CDR1 and CDR2 are PRHDT and FYEKMQ (reference sequence). The DNA of the CDR3 is TGTGCCAGCAGCCTACTTGACAGGGAGAATTCACCCCTCCACTTT. Encoded protein: CASSLLDRENSPLHF. Filled out from reference TRBV13 and TRBJ1-6, the complete variable domain reads AAGVIQSPRHLIKEKRETATLKCYPIPRHDTVYWYQQGPGQDPQFLISFYEKMQSDKGSIPDRFSAQQFSDYHSELNMSSLELGDSALYFCASSLLDRENSPLHFGNGTRLTVT.